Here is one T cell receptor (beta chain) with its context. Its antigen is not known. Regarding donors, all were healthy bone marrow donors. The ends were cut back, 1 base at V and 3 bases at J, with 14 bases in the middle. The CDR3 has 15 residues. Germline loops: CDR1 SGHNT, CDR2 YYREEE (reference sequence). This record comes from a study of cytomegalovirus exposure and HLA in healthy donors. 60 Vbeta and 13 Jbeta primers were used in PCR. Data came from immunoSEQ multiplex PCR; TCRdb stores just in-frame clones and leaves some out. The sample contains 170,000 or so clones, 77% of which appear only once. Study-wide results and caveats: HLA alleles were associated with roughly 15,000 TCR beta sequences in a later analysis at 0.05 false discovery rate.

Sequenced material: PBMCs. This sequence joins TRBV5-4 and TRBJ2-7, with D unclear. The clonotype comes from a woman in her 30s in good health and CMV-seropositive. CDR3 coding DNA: TGTGCCAGCAGCTTGTACGAGCGAGTCCGCTACGAGCAGTACTTC. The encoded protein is CASSLYERVRYEQYF.